This T cell receptor beta chain was recorded in a study of blood T cell repertoires in COVID-19. At the level of the study: The United States, Italy and Spain were the sources of the acute and convalescent COVID-19 samples. PBMCs, B-cell-depleted T cells, or T cells provided the cDNA or gDNA that made up the material.

As handled by the study authors: Nucleated cell counts were estimated from reference gene primer amplification. The repertoire was sequenced with immunoSEQ multiplex PCR; TCRdb's copy has only in-frame clones and lacks some. V and J calls and clone size come straight from that table; D and trimming were deduced from the DNA. The sample records 300,000 to 400,000 clones, roughly 90% being singletons. Germline V gene lookup returns CDR1 SQVTM and CDR2 ANQGSEA. V gave up 7 bases and J gave up 5 bases; unmatched junction bases: 2. The length of the CDR3 is 12 residues. Seattle enrolled patients during active infection and tracked them longitudinally.

The sample taken for sequencing was peripheral blood. This TCR came from a woman between 70 and 85 years old with COVID-19, enrolled during active disease. V is TRBV29-1 and J is TRBJ2-5; TRBD2 aligns across 12 bases. The CDR3 loop is CSGGTSGETQYF. The CDR3 nucleotides read TGCAGCGGGGGGACTAGCGGGGAGACCCAGTACTTC.